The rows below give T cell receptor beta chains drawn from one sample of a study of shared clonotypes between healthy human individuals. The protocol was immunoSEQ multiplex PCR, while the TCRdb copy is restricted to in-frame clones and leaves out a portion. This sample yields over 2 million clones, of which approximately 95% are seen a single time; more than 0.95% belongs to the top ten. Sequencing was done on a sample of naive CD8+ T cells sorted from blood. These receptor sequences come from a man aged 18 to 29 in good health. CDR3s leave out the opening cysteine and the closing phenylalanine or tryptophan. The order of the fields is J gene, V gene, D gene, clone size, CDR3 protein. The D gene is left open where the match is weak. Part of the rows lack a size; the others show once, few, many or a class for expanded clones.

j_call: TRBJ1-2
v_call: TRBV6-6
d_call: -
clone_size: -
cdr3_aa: ASSYADSSYGYT

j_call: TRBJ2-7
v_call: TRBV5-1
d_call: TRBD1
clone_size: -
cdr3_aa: ASSYAGGADEQY

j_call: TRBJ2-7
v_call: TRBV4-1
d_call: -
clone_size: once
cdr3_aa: ASSQVLNGYEQY

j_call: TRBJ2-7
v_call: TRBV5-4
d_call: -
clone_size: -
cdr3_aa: ASSLNGPYEQY

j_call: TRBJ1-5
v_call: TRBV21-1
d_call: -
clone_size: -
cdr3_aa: ASSKEGEKPPYSNQPQH

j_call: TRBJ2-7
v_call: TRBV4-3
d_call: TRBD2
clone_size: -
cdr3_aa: ASSLPNPLAGILKIPYEQY

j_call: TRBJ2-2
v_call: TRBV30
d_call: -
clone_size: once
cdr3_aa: ACQTGTTGTGELF

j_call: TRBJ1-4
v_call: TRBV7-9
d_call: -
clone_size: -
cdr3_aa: ASSSTRIHRGGNEKLF

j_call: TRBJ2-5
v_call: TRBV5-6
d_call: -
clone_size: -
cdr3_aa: ASSLGEGETQY

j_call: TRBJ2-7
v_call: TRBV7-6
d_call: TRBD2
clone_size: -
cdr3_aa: ASSRRGEAYEQY

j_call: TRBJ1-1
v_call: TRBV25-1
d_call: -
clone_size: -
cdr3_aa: ASRQGLQAF

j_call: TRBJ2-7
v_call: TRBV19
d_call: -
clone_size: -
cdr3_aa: ASSKVGWHEQY

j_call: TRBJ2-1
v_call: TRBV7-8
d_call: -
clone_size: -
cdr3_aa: ASSPGQSNEQF

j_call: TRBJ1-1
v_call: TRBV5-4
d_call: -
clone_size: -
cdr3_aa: ASSWENTEAF

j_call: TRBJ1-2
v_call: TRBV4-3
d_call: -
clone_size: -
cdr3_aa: ASSQSTNYGYT

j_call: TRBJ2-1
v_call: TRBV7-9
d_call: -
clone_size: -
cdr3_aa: ASSWAGEGDEQF

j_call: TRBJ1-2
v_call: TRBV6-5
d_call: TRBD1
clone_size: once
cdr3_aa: ASSGTDYGYT

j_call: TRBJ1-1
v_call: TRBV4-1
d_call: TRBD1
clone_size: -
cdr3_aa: ASSQAGQGTEAF

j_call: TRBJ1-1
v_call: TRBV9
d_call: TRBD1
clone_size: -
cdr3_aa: ASSVWTGTLNTEAF

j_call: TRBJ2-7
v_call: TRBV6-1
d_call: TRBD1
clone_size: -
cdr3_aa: ASSEDRNYEQY